This is a list of T cell receptor beta chains from one sample in a study of siplizumab effects on memory and regulatory T cells. Assay: immunoSEQ multiplex PCR; the TCRdb copy retains only in-frame clones and omits some. The table shows about 26,000 clones, with around 84% occurring only once. Sequencing was done on a sample of memory CD4+ T cells sorted from blood. Every receptor here comes from a human donor in good health. Each CDR3 is given with its conserved first and last residue. The D gene is left open where the match is weak. Expanded clones are given a class, and other clones once, few, many or no size at all.

V	J	size	D	CDR3	DNA
TRBV14	TRBJ1-6	.	TRBD1	CASSQASGGVGSPLHF	TGTGCCAGCAGCCAGGCCTCAGGGGGCGTCGGTTCACCCCTCCACTTT
TRBV7-9	TRBJ2-7	.	TRBD1	CASSPGTGLYEQYF	TGTGCCAGCAGCCCCGGGACAGGGCTTTACGAGCAGTACTTC
TRBV5-1	TRBJ2-5	once	TRBD2	CASSLGPAGVEETQYF	TGCGCCAGCAGCTTGGGCCCAGCGGGAGTTGAAGAGACCCAGTACTTC
TRBV18	TRBJ1-5	.	.	CASTPDSNQPQHF	TGTGCCAGCACCCCCGATTCCAATCAGCCCCAGCATTTT
TRBV7-8	TRBJ1-4	.	TRBD1	CASSAAGTGAEKLFF	TGTGCCAGCAGCGCCGCCGGGACAGGGGCTGAAAAACTGTTTTTT
TRBV11-2	TRBJ1-1	.	.	CASSLEGALNTEAFF	TGTGCCAGCAGCTTAGAAGGTGCATTGAACACTGAAGCTTTCTTT
TRBV2	TRBJ2-7	.	.	CASKGDRLGSYEQYF	TGTGCCAGCAAGGGGGATAGACTAGGCTCCTACGAGCAGTACTTC
TRBV7-9	TRBJ2-2	.	.	CASTRGSSEAGELFF	TGTGCCAGCACTCGTGGATCTAGCGAGGCCGGGGAGCTGTTTTTT
TRBV2	TRBJ2-7	few	.	CASIFHEQYF	TGTGCCAGCATATTCCACGAGCAGTACTTC
TRBV7-3	TRBJ2-1	.	.	CASSLQGIEGNEQFF	TGTGCCAGCAGCTTACAGGGGATAGAGGGAAATGAGCAGTTCTTC
TRBV13	TRBJ1-1	.	TRBD1	CASSRDRGTEAFF	TGTGCCAGCAGCCGAGACAGGGGCACTGAAGCTTTCTTT
TRBV28	TRBJ1-1	once	.	CASSLRGRAFF	TGTGCCAGCAGTTTACGAGGGCGAGCTTTCTTT
TRBV6-6	TRBJ2-2	.	.	CASSEGLNTGELFF	TGTGCCAGTTCAGAGGGACTTAACACCGGGGAGCTGTTTTTT
TRBV28	TRBJ1-1	.	TRBD1	CASSARGLSDTEAFF	TGTGCCAGCAGTGCCAGGGGGCTCTCGGACACTGAAGCTTTCTTT
TRBV19	TRBJ2-4	.	.	CASSTPLRGLAKNIQYF	TGTGCCAGTAGTACCCCGTTGCGGGGTCTGGCCAAAAACATTCAGTACTTC
TRBV4-3	TRBJ1-1	.	TRBD1	CASSPRQGQGNTEAFF	TGCGCCAGCAGCCCTCGGCAGGGACAGGGGAACACTGAAGCTTTCTTT
TRBV5-8	TRBJ2-1	.	TRBD1	CASSSRDRGRPFF	TGTGCCAGCAGCTCCCGGGACAGGGGGCGACCGTTCTTC
TRBV11-3	TRBJ2-7	.	.	CASSLIQGYEQYF	TGTGCCAGCAGCTTAATACAGGGTTACGAGCAGTACTTC
TRBV12-5	TRBJ1-1	few	.	CASGPGTAEAFF	TGTGCTAGTGGTCCAGGGACGGCCGAAGCTTTCTTT
TRBV29-1	TRBJ2-1	.	TRBD2	CSVPRTSGSGEQFF	TGCAGCGTGCCCAGGACTAGCGGGTCGGGGGAGCAGTTCTTC
TRBV10-3	TRBJ1-2	.	.	CAISDRQSTNYGYTF	TGTGCCATCAGTGACCGGCAGTCAACTAACTATGGCTACACCTTC
TRBV7-9	TRBJ1-4	.	.	CASSTGQANEKLFF	TGTGCCAGCAGCACAGGGCAGGCTAATGAAAAACTGTTTTTT
TRBV4-2	TRBJ2-7	.	.	CASSQGTSVDYGQYF	TGTGCCAGCAGCCAAGGGACTTCCGTAGATTATGGGCAGTACTTC
TRBV12-1	TRBJ1-5	few	.	CASSWGPQHF	TGTGCCAGCAGCTGGGGGCCCCAGCATTTT
TRBV6-5	TRBJ2-7	.	TRBD1	CASSYPGQVRNEQYF	TGTGCCAGCAGTTACCCGGGACAGGTGAGGAACGAGCAGTACTTC
TRBV7-9	TRBJ1-5	few	TRBD1	CASSFGQGNQPQHF	TGTGCCAGCAGCTTCGGACAGGGGAACCAGCCCCAGCATTTT
TRBV15	TRBJ1-5	.	.	CATSRDPRGDQPQHF	TGTGCCACCAGCAGAGATCCGCGGGGGGATCAGCCCCAGCATTTT
TRBV30	TRBJ2-3	.	.	CAWSGGADTQYF	TGTGCCTGGAGTGGAGGGGCTGATACGCAGTATTTT
TRBV9	TRBJ2-5	.	TRBD2	CASGTLAGAETQYF	TGTGCCAGCGGGACCCTAGCGGGAGCGGAGACCCAGTACTTC
TRBV19	TRBJ1-5	.	TRBD1	CASSTGRQGPYSNQPQHF	TGTGCCAGTAGTACTGGGCGACAGGGCCCATATAGCAATCAGCCCCAGCATTTT
TRBV7-9	TRBJ2-2	.	.	CASSLEGGGGELFF	TGTGCCAGCAGCTTAGAGGGGGGCGGCGGGGAGCTGTTTTTT
TRBV5-4	TRBJ2-7	.	.	CASSLDRLGEQYF	TGTGCCAGCAGCTTGGACAGGTTGGGCGAGCAGTACTTC
TRBV7-8	TRBJ1-5	.	.	CASSLAVKDQPQHF	TGTGCCAGCAGCTTAGCCGTCAAAGATCAGCCCCAGCATTTT
TRBV29-1	TRBJ1-6	.	.	CSVRRDSYNSPLHF	TGCAGCGTTCGAAGGGACTCCTATAATTCACCCCTCCACTTT
TRBV10-1	TRBJ2-3	.	.	CASSESGKGTDTQYF	TGCGCCAGCAGTGAGTCTGGGAAAGGCACAGATACGCAGTATTTT
TRBV5-1	TRBJ2-5	.	TRBD2	CASSPKGGQSETQYF	TGCGCCAGCAGCCCCAAGGGAGGGCAGAGTGAGACCCAGTACTTC
TRBV19	TRBJ2-5	.	.	CASSTGLTVQETQYF	TGTGCCAGTAGTACTGGACTGACAGTTCAAGAGACCCAGTACTTC
TRBV5-1	TRBJ1-1	.	.	CASSWNPTTNTEAFF	TGCGCCAGCAGCTGGAACCCGACCACGAACACTGAAGCTTTCTTT
TRBV18	TRBJ2-1	.	.	CASSPGLRSNEQFF	TGTGCCAGCTCACCGGGACTCCGGTCCAATGAGCAGTTCTTC
TRBV19	TRBJ1-4	few	.	CASSYREPNEKLFF	TGTGCCAGTAGCTACAGGGAACCTAATGAAAAACTGTTTTTT
TRBV28	TRBJ2-3	.	.	CASSLSQEDTQYF	TGTGCCAGCAGTTTAAGTCAAGAGGATACGCAGTATTTT
TRBV5-8	TRBJ2-7	.	.	CASSQDVGWEQYF	TGCGCCAGCAGCCAAGACGTGGGATGGGAGCAGTACTTC
TRBV7-2	TRBJ2-5	.	.	CASRRTVEETQYF	TGTGCCAGCAGAAGGACGGTGGAAGAGACCCAGTACTTC
TRBV11-1	TRBJ2-7	.	.	CASSPSLYEQYF	TGTGCCAGCAGCCCCTCCCTCTACGAGCAGTACTTC